Shown below are 18 T cell receptor beta chains from a single sample sequenced in a study of T cell changes during pregnancy in multiple sclerosis. Measured with immunoSEQ multiplex PCR; TCRdb has only the in-frame clones, and not every one. The sample has approximately 85,000 clones, over 90% seen once. The sample was peripheral blood, taken in the third trimester of pregnancy. The receptors here all came from a female donor with multiple sclerosis, enrolled in a pregnancy study.

The V and J genes are TRBV7-9 and TRBJ1-2, with 7 bases lining up with TRBD1. V shed 5 bases, J shed 5 bases, and the junction held 8 bases outside the gene matches. This CDR3 is built from 14 residues. The germline V gene encodes CDR1 SEHNR and CDR2 FQNEAQ (reference sequence). CDR3 in amino acids: CASSRGTESYGYTF. The CDR3 coding sequence is TGTGCCAGCAGCCGTGGGACAGAATCATATGGCTACACCTTC.

This rearrangement joins TRBV6-5 to TRBJ2-3; 10 bases agree with TRBD2. The ends lost 2 bases at V and 3 bases at J; junction bases unmatched: 5. Germline assignment: CDR1 MNHEY and CDR2 SVGAGI. The CDR3 consists of 16 residues. CDR3 sequence reads: CASSYVAGGLTDTQYF. The CDR3 bases are TGTGCCAGCAGTTACGTAGCGGGGGGTTTAACAGATACGCAGTATTTT.

This rearrangement joins TRBV27 to TRBJ1-5, with D perhaps TRBD1 (5 bases). V gave up 2 bases and J gave up 4 bases, with 9 bases separating them. CDR1 and CDR2 (germline): MNHEY, SMNVEV (reference sequence). The CDR3 has 14 amino acids. This CDR3 is CASSLLRGNQPQHF. Here the CDR3 DNA reads TGTGCCAGCAGTTTACTAAGGGGTAATCAGCCCCAGCATTTT.

CDR3 DNA sequence: TGTGCCAGCAGCTTGAATCAGGGTGGGCTCAATGAAAAACTGTTTTTT. This translates into CASSLNQGGLNEKLFF. The chain carries TRBV7-8 and TRBJ1-4; possibly TRBD1 for D (5 bases). This CDR3 contains 16 residues. CDR1 is SGHVS and CDR2 is FQNEAQ in the germline V gene. Deletions cut 3 bases from V and 5 bases from J, with 16 bases between.

V gene TRBV5-1 combines with J gene TRBJ1-2; 10 nucleotides agree with TRBD1. Germline CDR1 SGHRS, CDR2 YFSETQ. This CDR3 has 18 amino acids. V gave up 0 bases and J gave up 4 bases; unmatched junction bases: 12. As DNA, the CDR3 is TGCGCCAGCAGCTTGGATGGCACCCGAGGGGACAGGGGCTATGGCTACACCTTC. Translated, it gives CASSLDGTRGDRGYGYTF.

This chain joins TRBV5-1 and TRBJ2-1; TRBD2 matches at 7 bases. J was trimmed by 7 bases and V by 2 bases; bases with no gene match: 18. Germline CDR1 SGHRS, CDR2 YFSETQ. This CDR3 region has 18 residues. CDR3 protein: CASSFEAGVRGVSNEQFF. The CDR3 region has the DNA TGCGCCAGCAGCTTCGAGGCGGGGGTGAGAGGGGTTAGTAATGAGCAGTTCTTC.

This chain uses TRBV2 with TRBJ2-7, with a tentative D call TRBD1 (6 bases). The V gene lost 8 bases and the J gene lost 2 bases, with 13 bases spanning the gap. Germline loops: CDR1 SNHLY, CDR2 FYNNEI. This CDR3 has 13 amino acids. CDR3 sequence (DNA): TGTGCCAGCCGATACAGGGTCCCCTACGAGCAGTACTTC. It encodes CASRYRVPYEQYF. The variable domain in full, completed from reference TRBV2 and TRBJ2-7, reads EPEVTQTPSHQVTQMGQEVILRCVPISNHLYFYWYRQILGQKVEFLVSFYNNEISEKSEIFDDQFSVERPDGSNFTLKIRSTKLEDSAMYFCASRYRVPYEQYFGPGTRLTVT.

V usage is TRBV2 and J usage is TRBJ2-2, with 7 bases identical to TRBD1. Looked up from germline, CDR1 is SNHLY and CDR2 is FYNNEI. V was clipped by 6 bases and J by 5 bases; unmatched bases: 9. The CDR3 has 15 amino acids. This CDR3 is CASRRGQGGTGELFF. In nucleotides, the CDR3 is TGTGCCAGCAGAAGGGGGCAGGGCGGTACCGGGGAGCTGTTTTTT.

The chain joins TRBV14 to TRBJ1-2; D is uncertain. V lost 0 bases and J lost 8, with 19 bases in between. CDR3 length: 16 amino acids. Germline CDR1 SGHDN, CDR2 FVKESK. Written as DNA, the CDR3 is TGTGCCAGCAGCCAAGACCGCGGAGAAGGATATGGAGGCTACACCTTC. Protein sequence: CASSQDRGEGYGGYTF.

The J gene is TRBJ1-1, the V gene TRBV6-1; D is unresolved. Per germline, CDR1 MNHNS and CDR2 SASEGT. The V end lost 2 bases, the J end lost 4 bases, and 11 bases lay between the germline ends. The CDR3 covers 14 residues. In DNA form, the CDR3 reads TGTGCCAGCAGTGAATCTCTGCGAATCACTGAAGCTTTCTTT. Its translation is CASSESLRITEAFF.

The chain employs TRBV2 and TRBJ1-1; D remains ambiguous. Germline-derived CDR1 and CDR2 are SNHLY and FYNNEI. This CDR3 has 14 residues. Trimming took 5 bases from V and 3 from J, leaving 13 bases between them. The CDR3 nucleotides read TGTGCCAGCAGTATCGAGGGTGAGGACACTGAAGCTTTCTTT. Translating gives CASSIEGEDTEAFF.

This chain connects TRBV7-2 to TRBJ2-3, with 7 positions matching TRBD1. Germline V gene sequence: CDR1 SGHTA, CDR2 FQGNSA. This CDR3 contains 14 residues. J lost 2 bases, V lost 3 bases, and 2 bases had no gene match. This CDR3 reads CASSLGQNTDTQYF. Here the CDR3 DNA reads TGTGCCAGCAGCTTGGGACAGAACACAGATACGCAGTATTTT.

The chain joins TRBV19 to TRBJ2-3, with a possible D match to TRBD2 (6 bases). Trimming took 6 bases from V and 2 from J, leaving 9 bases between them. Germline V gives CDR1 LNHDA, CDR2 SQIVND (reference sequence). The CDR3 consists of 13 residues. For the CDR3, the DNA is TGTGCCAGTAGATGGGGGGTCACAGATACGCAGTATTTT. Amino acid sequence: CASRWGVTDTQYF.

V and J are TRBV6-5 and TRBJ2-1, with TRBD1 matching over 8 bases. CDR1 MNHEY and CDR2 SVGAGI come from the germline V gene. CDR3 size: 15 residues. The J segment lost 7 bases and the V segment lost 4 bases, leaving 9 bases of the junction unmatched. CDR3 sequence reads: CASSFGQGKGNEQFF. The CDR3 region has the DNA TGTGCCAGCAGTTTCGGACAGGGTAAGGGAAATGAGCAGTTCTTC.

This sequence joins TRBV18 and TRBJ1-2; tentative D call: TRBD1 (6 bases). The germline gives CDR1 KGHSH, CDR2 LQKENI. The length of the CDR3 is 17 residues. V was pared by 3 bases and J by 4 bases, with 21 bases between. The CDR3 protein is CASSPLSPQGISYGYTF. The CDR3 nucleotides are TGTGCCAGCTCACCCCTAAGCCCACAGGGTATTAGCTATGGCTACACCTTC.

The rearrangement joins TRBV5-4 to TRBJ2-1, with D hard to call. This CDR3 spans 15 amino acids. Germline-derived CDR1 and CDR2 are SGHNT and YYREEE (reference sequence). V lost 1 base to trimming and J lost 6 bases, with 14 bases between them. CDR3 sequence: CASSLLPVASNEQFF. Written as DNA, the CDR3 is TGTGCCAGCAGCTTGCTGCCAGTTGCATCCAATGAGCAGTTCTTC.

The CDR3 protein is CASSLVPPGLNTEAFF. The CDR3 DNA sequence: TGTGCCAGCAGCTTAGTTCCTCCAGGCTTGAACACTGAAGCTTTCTTT. The V and J genes are TRBV7-6 and TRBJ1-1; D gene ambiguous. The V and J ends lost 1 base and 0 bases respectively, with 12 bases between them. In germline, CDR1 is SGHVS, CDR2 FNYEAQ. The CDR3 extends over 16 amino acids.

This chain links TRBV9 with TRBJ2-6; D unclear. There are 14 residues in the CDR3. V dropped 3 bases and J dropped 0 bases, with 4 bases sitting between them. Germline lookup yields CDR1 SGDLS and CDR2 YYNGEE. The CDR3 bases are TGTGCCAGCAGCGGACACTCTGGGGCCAACGTCCTGACTTTC. This sequence encodes CASSGHSGANVLTF.